Below are 5 T cell receptor beta chains sequenced from a single sample in a study of T cell changes during pregnancy in multiple sclerosis. Libraries were prepared by immunoSEQ multiplex PCR; TCRdb keeps only in-frame clonotypes and omits some of them. The repertoire has about 44,000 clones, about 89% of them found once; the top ten carry approximately 1.2%. The source was CD4+ T cells from peripheral blood mononuclear cells, collected after pregnancy. The receptors here all came from a female donor with multiple sclerosis, enrolled in a pregnancy study.

By share, this clone ranks as medium-sized. The chain couples TRBV2 to TRBJ1-1; D remains ambiguous. CDR1 SNHLY and CDR2 FYNNEI come from the germline V gene. The CDR3 is 12 residues long. The V and J ends lost 4 bases and 3 bases respectively, with 6 bases between them. The CDR3 is CASSAADTEAFF. The CDR3 DNA is TGTGCCAGCAGTGCGGCGGACACTGAAGCTTTCTTT.

CDR3: CASSLGTGTGETQYF. The CDR3 coding sequence is TGCGCCAGCAGCTTGGGGACCGGAACGGGGGAGACCCAGTACTTC. This sequence joins TRBV5-1 and TRBJ2-5; D might be TRBD2 (5 bases). Germline V gene sequence: CDR1 SGHRS, CDR2 YFSETQ. V was clipped by 0 bases and J by 5 bases, with 14 bases between them. The CDR3 sequence is 15 residues long. Complete variable domain (other parts from reference TRBV5-1 and TRBJ2-5): KAGVTQTPRYLIKTRGQQVTLSCSPISGHRSVSWYQQTPGQGLQFLFEYFSETQRNKGNFPGRFSGRQFSNSRSEMNVSTLELGDSALYLCASSLGTGTGETQYFGPGTRLLVL.

The J gene is TRBJ2-1, the V gene TRBV5-1, with D perhaps matching TRBD2 (6 bases). Germline values: CDR1 SGHRS, CDR2 YFSETQ. This CDR3 region has 12 residues. V was trimmed by 9 bases and J by 7 bases, leaving 14 bases between them. The CDR3 sequence is CATKDGGNEQFF. The CDR3 DNA is TGCGCCACCAAAGATGGGGGGAATGAGCAGTTCTTC.

The chain carries TRBV9 and TRBJ2-3; D may be TRBD2 (6 bases). This CDR3 is built from 13 residues. Germline lookup yields CDR1 SGDLS and CDR2 YYNGEE. The ends were cut back, 6 bases at V and 6 bases at J, with 14 bases in the middle. The CDR3 nucleotides are TGTGCCAGCAACAAGGACGGGAGCGATACGCAGTATTTT. Residues: CASNKDGSDTQYF.

This clone ranks as medium-sized. The chain employs TRBV11-2 and TRBJ1-3; unclear D gene. V was shortened by 5 bases and J by 2 bases, with 4 bases between the two germline ends. The CDR3 covers 12 residues. In germline, CDR1 is SGHAT, CDR2 FQNNGV. CDR3 DNA: TGTGCCAGCAGCCCGGCTGGAAACACCATATATTTT. Residues: CASSPAGNTIYF.